This T cell receptor (beta chain) was sequenced for a study of blood T cell repertoires in COVID-19. Study details: COVID-19 samples, acute and convalescent, were from the United States, Italy and Spain.

The repertoire was sequenced with immunoSEQ multiplex PCR; TCRdb's copy has only in-frame clones and lacks some. The table shows about 15,000 clones, with around 80% occurring only once. The sequence was obtained from a human donor in a cohort sampled during active COVID-19. The sample taken for sequencing was peripheral blood.

The CDR3 nucleotides are TGTGCCAGCAGTTTCGCTAGGTCTGCCCCACCCCTCCACTTT. It specifies CASSFARSAPPLHF. The chain employs TRBV28 and TRBJ1-6; no reliable D call. The CDR3 is 14 amino acids. Per germline, CDR1 MDHEN and CDR2 SYDVKM. The V end lost 3 bases, the J end lost 11 bases, and 14 bases lay between the germline ends.